This is a list of T cell receptor beta chains from one sample in a study of control samples from healthy donors and cancer patients. Using immunoSEQ multiplex PCR, the repertoire was profiled, and TCRdb retains in-frame clones only, with some absent. The table records 130,000 or so clones, about nine tenths of them present only once. The sample consisted of blood. Receptor source: a man aged 35 to 55 in good health. The CDR3 runs from the conserved cysteine through the conserved F or W. A D gene is named only where the DNA matches it firmly. The listing skips clone size in some rows; elsewhere it reads once, few, many or a size class.

v_call,clone_size,cdr3_length,d_call,j_call,cdr3_nt,cdr3_aa
TRBV5-1,once,13,NA,TRBJ2-5,TGCGCCAGCAGCGTGGCTCTGGCAGAGACCCAGTACTTC,CASSVALAETQYF
TRBV6-4,NA,17,TRBD1,TRBJ2-6,TGTGCCAGCAGCGCCGGGACAGGGGGGTCTGGGGCCAACGTCCTGACTTTC,CASSAGTGGSGANVLTF
TRBV9,NA,13,NA,TRBJ1-2,TGTGCCAGCAGCCCCCCAGGGAACTATGGCTACACCTTC,CASSPPGNYGYTF
TRBV6-6,NA,12,NA,TRBJ1-1,TGTGCCAGCAGTTACGGCACTGATAAAGCTTTCTTT,CASSYGTDKAFF
TRBV28,NA,17,TRBD1,TRBJ1-5,TGTGCCAGCACCCTAGGGGGAGGGGGCGCGTTGCATCAGCCCCAGCATTTT,CASTLGGGGALHQPQHF
TRBV6-5,NA,15,NA,TRBJ1-2,TGTGCCAGCACTCTAAACCGGGCAGAAGACTATGGCTACACCTTC,CASTLNRAEDYGYTF
TRBV7-2,NA,11,NA,TRBJ1-2,TGTGCCGTAGAAAGAAACTATGGCTACACCTTC,CAVERNYGYTF
TRBV3-1/TRBV3-2,few,15,NA,TRBJ1-6,TGTGCCAGCAGCCAAGTGAAGGGTAGCTTATCACCCCTCCACTTT,CASSQVKGSLSPLHF
TRBV19,NA,16,TRBD2,TRBJ2-1,TGTGCCAGTAGTTCACCAGCGGGGGCAACGGGGAATGAGCAGTTCTTC,CASSSPAGATGNEQFF
TRBV6-6,NA,13,TRBD1,TRBJ2-2,TGTGCCAGCAGTCGACAGGGGGCCGGGGAGCTGTTTTTT,CASSRQGAGELFF
TRBV5-1,NA,15,TRBD1,TRBJ1-1,TGCGCCAGCAGCTTGGCCGGAGGGGGCAACACTGAAGCTTTCTTT,CASSLAGGGNTEAFF
TRBV19,NA,15,NA,TRBJ2-5,TGTGCCAGTAGTATGGGGCACACCAACCAAGAGACCCAGTACTTC,CASSMGHTNQETQYF
TRBV9,NA,12,NA,TRBJ1-1,TGTGCCAGCAGCCCCTCAGGTCTTGAAGCTTTCTTT,CASSPSGLEAFF
TRBV30,NA,14,NA,TRBJ2-7,TGTGCCTGGAAGGGGGGGACGGGCTCGGGAGAGCAGTACTTC,CAWKGGTGSGEQYF
TRBV6-6,NA,15,TRBD1,TRBJ1-2,TGTGCCAGCAGTCGGGACAGGGAGATACTCTATGGCTACACCTTC,CASSRDREILYGYTF
TRBV18,NA,14,TRBD1,TRBJ2-7,TGTGCCAGCTCACTGGGGACAGGGCCATACGAGCAGTACTTC,CASSLGTGPYEQYF
TRBV9,NA,15,NA,TRBJ2-3,TGTGCCAGCAGCGTAGTGGCTGGGTTCACAGATACGCAGTATTTT,CASSVVAGFTDTQYF
TRBV18,NA,15,TRBD1,TRBJ2-7,TGTGCCAGCTCACCACCGAGGACAGGGGCCTACGAGCAGTACTTC,CASSPPRTGAYEQYF
TRBV18,NA,14,NA,TRBJ1-1,TGTGCCAGCTTACCCACAGGGTCGAACACTGAAGCTTTCTTT,CASLPTGSNTEAFF
TRBV9,once,16,TRBD1,TRBJ1-1,TGTGCCAGCAGCGTTGGGACAGGGGTTAGCGACACTGAAGCTTTCTTT,CASSVGTGVSDTEAFF
TRBV18,NA,18,NA,TRBJ2-2,TGTGCCAGCTCACCTCTAAATCGGCGGGATTGGAACACCGGGGAGCTGTTTTTT,CASSPLNRRDWNTGELFF
TRBV18,NA,14,TRBD1,TRBJ2-7,TGTGCCAGCTCACCTGACAGGGCCTCCTACGAGCAGTACTTC,CASSPDRASYEQYF
TRBV5-4,once,16,TRBD1,TRBJ1-2,TGTGCCAGCAGCTTGGAAGGGGACAGAGTAGGCTATGGCTACACCTTC,CASSLEGDRVGYGYTF
TRBV6-2/TRBV6-3,once,14,NA,TRBJ2-5,TGTGCCAGCAGTGGCCCCGGGTCCCAAGAGACCCAGTACTTC,CASSGPGSQETQYF
TRBV7-3,NA,16,TRBD2,TRBJ2-1,TGTGCCAGCAGCTTCACCGGGACTAGCGGGGGGCTTGAGCAGTTCTTC,CASSFTGTSGGLEQFF
TRBV7-9,NA,14,NA,TRBJ2-3,TGTGCCAGCAGCTTCAGGGATAGCACAGATACGCAGTATTTT,CASSFRDSTDTQYF
TRBV24-1,NA,17,TRBD1,TRBJ1-1,TGTGCCACCAGTGATTCCGACAGGGGTAAGGGGTACACTGAAGCTTTCTTT,CATSDSDRGKGYTEAFF
TRBV19,NA,14,TRBD1,TRBJ1-2,TGTGCCAGTAGTATCAGACAGGGGGCTACGCGCTACACCTTC,CASSIRQGATRYTF
TRBV24-1,few,11,NA,TRBJ2-2,TGTGCCACCAGTGGTTGGGGGGAGCTGTTTTTT,CATSGWGELFF
TRBV15,NA,19,TRBD2,TRBJ2-5,TGTGCCACCAGCAGAGTGGGTTTAGCGGGGGGCGGTGGACAAGAGACCCAGTACTTC,CATSRVGLAGGGGQETQYF
TRBV5-1,NA,17,TRBD2,TRBJ2-7,TGCGCCAGCAGCTTGTTTGGGGCTAGCGGGGGGGCCGTCGAGCAGTACTTC,CASSLFGASGGAVEQYF
TRBV19,NA,14,NA,TRBJ1-1,TGTGCCAGTAGTATTTTGGGGAGGGACACTGAAGCTTTCTTT,CASSILGRDTEAFF
TRBV7-3,NA,13,NA,TRBJ1-4,TGTGCCAGCAGCCTCGACAGGTCGGGAAAACTGTTTTTT,CASSLDRSGKLFF
TRBV5-4,NA,14,NA,TRBJ1-3,TGTGCCAGCAGCTTCTGGGGTACTGGAAACACCATATATTTT,CASSFWGTGNTIYF
TRBV6-1,once,20,TRBD1,TRBJ2-2,TGTGCCAGCAGTGTAACGACAGGGGGCCGGCGTATTGCGAACACCGGGGAGCTGTTTTTT,CASSVTTGGRRIANTGELFF
TRBV28,once,15,NA,TRBJ1-5,TGTGCCAGCAGCCCCGGGTTCGGGTTGTATCAGCCCCAGCATTTT,CASSPGFGLYQPQHF
TRBV10-2,NA,17,NA,TRBJ1-3,TGCGCCAGCAGGCAACCCGGGATCCAACCGGGCGGAAACACCATATATTTT,CASRQPGIQPGGNTIYF
TRBV5-1,NA,13,NA,TRBJ2-7,TGCGCCAGCACAAGGGGGGAAACCTACGAGCAGTACTTC,CASTRGETYEQYF
TRBV11-2,NA,12,NA,TRBJ2-1,TGTGCCAGCAGCAAAGATTGGAATGAGCAGTTCTTC,CASSKDWNEQFF
TRBV6-5,NA,16,NA,TRBJ2-2,TGTGCCAGCAGTTTCCTTAAGAGGATTAGGCCCGGGGAGCTGTTTTTT,CASSFLKRIRPGELFF